One sample yielded the 28 T cell receptor beta chains listed below, sequenced in a study of STAT3 mutations in large granular lymphocyte leukemia. Broader study findings: In T-cell large granular lymphocyte leukemia, about half of patients showed multiple immunodominant subclonotypes.

Produced via immunoSEQ multiplex PCR; TCRdb's table is partial and in-frame only. The repertoire consists of tens of thousands of clones, with around nine tenths occurring once and the leading ten covering 0.4% to 0.5%. The antigens these receptors bind are not known. The sequenced sample was PBMCs. These receptors originate from a human donor with T large granular lymphocyte leukemia. Some clones in this sample may be carry-over from other donors' samples.

The chain couples TRBV10-2 to TRBJ1-6; D is perhaps TRBD1 (5 bases). CDR3 length: 12 amino acids. The V gene's germline CDR1 is WSHSY and CDR2 SAAADI. Trimming removed 0 bases from V and 14 bases from J, with 8 bases in between. This CDR3 reads CASSESGVTLHF. CDR3 nucleotide sequence: TGCGCCAGCAGTGAGTCAGGGGTCACCCTCCACTTT.

A note on this clone: A junction boundary mismatches the germline segment, possibly from a read error. This chain connects TRBV7-7 to TRBJ2-7; possibly TRBD2 for D (6 bases). CDR1 and CDR2 (germline): SSHAT, FNYEAQ (reference sequence). The length of the CDR3 is 13 residues. The CDR3 here is CASSLGTGDEQYF. CDR3 in DNA: TGTGCTAGCAGCTTAGGGACGGGGGACGAGCAGTACTTC.

The chain combines TRBV5-5 with TRBJ1-6; TRBD1 might be the D (5 bases). Looked up from germline, CDR1 is SGHKS and CDR2 is YYEKEE (reference sequence). CDR3 length: 15 residues. V lost 3 bases to trimming and J lost 3 bases, with 10 bases between them. This CDR3 is CASSSGQLYNSPLHF. The CDR3 region has the DNA TGTGCCAGCAGCTCCGGACAACTCTATAATTCACCCCTCCACTTT. Supplemented by reference TRBV5-5 and TRBJ1-6, the full variable domain reads DAGVTQSPTHLIKTRGQQVTLRCSPISGHKSVSWYQQVLGQGPQFIFQYYEKEERGRGNFPDRFSARQFPNYSSELNVNALLLGDSALYLCASSSGQLYNSPLHFGNGTRLTVT.

This chain links TRBV18 with TRBJ2-1; TRBD1 matches at 8 bases. Germline V lookup: CDR1 KGHSH, CDR2 LQKENI. J was trimmed by 8 bases and V by 0 bases; bases with no gene match: 6. The CDR3 is made up of 15 amino acids. The CDR3 reads CASSPPDRAGDEQFF. CDR3 DNA sequence: TGTGCCAGCTCACCACCGGACAGGGCTGGGGATGAGCAGTTCTTC.

J is TRBJ2-3 and V is TRBV5-6; tentatively, D is TRBD1 or TRBD2 (5 bases each). V was trimmed by 5 bases and J by 8 bases, leaving 12 bases between them. The CDR3 is 12 residues long. The germline gives CDR1 SGHDT, CDR2 YYEEEE. CDR3 region: CASRQGVGTQYF. The CDR3 DNA sequence: TGTGCCAGCAGGCAGGGAGTAGGTACGCAGTATTTT.

This chain links TRBV28 with TRBJ2-7, with 8 bases lining up with TRBD1. This CDR3 is 14 amino acids long. Trimming cost V 3 bases and J 6 bases; bases outside gene matches: 7. Germline assignment: CDR1 MDHEN and CDR2 SYDVKM. The CDR3 DNA sequence: TGTGCCAGCAGTTTGTATACAGGGGGAGGCGAGCAGTACTTC. It specifies CASSLYTGGGEQYF.

The chain joins TRBV7-2 to TRBJ2-5; no clear D. The CDR3 extends over 11 amino acids. The germline V and J ends were trimmed by 5 bases and 9 bases, with 10 bases remaining between them. The germline gives CDR1 SGHTA, CDR2 FQGNSA. In DNA form, the CDR3 reads TGTGCCAGCAGCCCAGCTCTAGCCCAGTACTTC. Protein sequence: CASSPALAQYF.

The chain combines TRBV7-2 with TRBJ1-2; no clear D gene. Looked up from germline, CDR1 is SGHTA and CDR2 is FQGNSA. This CDR3 comprises 14 residues. V dropped 3 bases and J dropped 4 bases, with 12 bases sitting between them. The CDR3: CASSFQDGVYGYTF. The CDR3 coding sequence is TGTGCCAGCAGCTTTCAGGACGGTGTCTATGGCTACACCTTC.

The rearrangement joins TRBV7-2 to TRBJ1-6, with TRBD1 matching 9 bases. Trimming cost V 3 bases and J 9 bases; bases outside gene matches: 3. The V gene's germline CDR1 is SGHTA and CDR2 FQGNSA. The CDR3 is made up of 14 amino acids. The CDR3 DNA reads as TGTGCCAGCAGCTTGGGACAGGGTCTTTCACCCCTCCACTTT. Translation gives CASSLGQGLSPLHF.

V and J are TRBV28 and TRBJ1-5; possibly TRBD1 for D (6 bases). CDR3 length: 13 amino acids. Germline CDR1 MDHEN, CDR2 SYDVKM. Trimming took off 7 bases at V and 5 bases at J, with 12 bases between the two ends. The CDR3 loop is CASTGRGYQPQHF. CDR3 DNA: TGTGCCAGCACGGGCAGGGGATATCAGCCCCAGCATTTT. The full variable domain, rest sourced from reference TRBV28 and TRBJ1-5, is DVKVTQSSRYLVKRTGEKVFLECVQDMDHENMFWYRQDPGLGLRLIYFSYDVKMKEKGDIPEGYSVSREKKERFSLILESASTNQTSMYLCASTGRGYQPQHFGDGTRLSIL.

This clone was recorded only once. V and J are TRBV5-1 and TRBJ2-1; 8 bases are a match to TRBD1. The CDR3 extends over 16 amino acids. CDR1 is SGHRS and CDR2 is YFSETQ in the germline V gene. V dropped 5 bases and J dropped 6; count of bases not matched to a gene: 13. The CDR3 spells CASSLSRTGKFNEQFF. CDR3 nucleotides: TGCGCCAGCAGTTTGTCTAGGACAGGGAAATTCAATGAGCAGTTCTTC.

The chain has TRBV5-1 and TRBJ1-5, with unresolved D. V was cut by 0 bases and J by 1 base, with 8 bases left in between. Germline CDR1 and CDR2: SGHRS and YFSETQ. The length of the CDR3 is 15 residues. CDR3 DNA sequence: TGCGCCAGCAGCTTGGGCCCGGGGAGCAATCAGCCCCAGCATTTT. Protein product: CASSLGPGSNQPQHF.

This CDR3 is CASRTGSYEQYV. The CDR3 nucleotides are TGTGCCAGCCGGACTGGCTCCTACGAGCAGTACGTC. V gene TRBV2 combines with J gene TRBJ2-7; TRBD2 might be the D (5 bases). The CDR3 has 12 residues. Per the germline V gene, CDR1 is SNHLY and CDR2 is FYNNEI. Between the trimmed V and J ends, which lost 8 bases and 0 bases, there was a span of 8 bases.

The rearrangement links TRBV7-9 to TRBJ2-1; the D gene is possibly TRBD2 (7 bases). From germline, CDR1 is SEHNR and CDR2 FQNEAQ (reference sequence). CDR3 length: 17 residues. The ends were cut back, 5 bases at V and 4 bases at J, with 21 bases in the middle. The CDR3 region is CASSTGVVGGRYNEQFF. The CDR3 DNA sequence: TGTGCCAGCAGCACCGGCGTAGTGGGGGGGCGATACAATGAGCAGTTCTTC.

The chain uses TRBV7-9 and TRBJ1-2, with TRBD1 as a possible D gene (5 bases). Germline CDR1 reads SEHNR; CDR2 reads FQNEAQ (reference sequence). The CDR3 consists of 12 residues. The germline V and J ends were trimmed by 3 bases and 7 bases, with 9 bases remaining between them. The CDR3 sequence is CASSFVGGGYTF. CDR3 nucleotide sequence: TGTGCCAGCAGCTTCGTGGGGGGTGGCTACACCTTC.

The V and J genes are TRBV5-1 and TRBJ1-2, with TRBD1 matching over 8 bases. V lost 1 base, J lost 6 bases, and 5 bases stayed unmatched. CDR1 is SGHRS, CDR2 YFSETQ, per germline. This CDR3 contains 14 residues. CDR3 sequence: CASSLSGQGDGYTF. The CDR3 region has the DNA TGCGCCAGCAGCTTGAGTGGACAGGGAGATGGCTACACCTTC.

J is TRBJ2-7 and V is TRBV6-1, with TRBD1 identical over 8 bases. The CDR3 is made up of 15 amino acids. The trim removed 3 bases at V and 4 bases at J, leaving 8 bases unmatched. Germline-derived CDR1 and CDR2 are MNHNS and SASEGT. The CDR3 DNA follows: TGTGCCAGCAGTGACAGGGGGCCCGGCAGATACGAGCAGTACGTC. Amino acids: CASSDRGPGRYEQYV.

The gene calls are TRBV27 and TRBJ1-5; D is perhaps TRBD1 (5 bases). Trimming stripped 7 bases from V and 2 bases from J, with 18 bases between. Germline CDR1 reads MNHEY; CDR2 reads SMNVEV (reference sequence). The CDR3 spans 16 residues. In nucleotides, the CDR3 is TGTGCCAGCAAACCAGGGACTAATTCTGGCAATCAGCCCCAGCATTTT. Its protein product is CASKPGTNSGNQPQHF.

V usage is TRBV4-2 and J usage is TRBJ1-6; a possible D gene is TRBD1 (5 bases). The CDR3 is 15 residues long. The germline gives CDR1 LGHNA, CDR2 YNFKEQ. V shed 1 base and J shed 9 bases, with 13 bases lying between them. CDR3 in DNA: TGTGCCAGCAGCCAAGGGCGACAGAATGGTTCACCCCTCCACTTT. It yields the protein CASSQGRQNGSPLHF.

V usage is TRBV5-1 and J usage is TRBJ2-3; D gene ambiguous. This CDR3 contains 13 residues. V gave up 5 bases and J gave up 4 bases, with 11 bases separating them. Per germline, CDR1 SGHRS and CDR2 YFSETQ. CDR3: CASSSQVADTQYF. CDR3 DNA: TGCGCCAGCAGTTCTCAGGTTGCAGATACGCAGTATTTT.

V usage is TRBV10-3 and J usage is TRBJ1-3; 7 positions agree with TRBD1. Germline CDR1 ENHRY, CDR2 SYGVKD. V dropped 6 bases and J dropped 0; count of bases not matched to a gene: 5. This CDR3 is 15 amino acids long. The CDR3: CAIRTGQTSGNTIYF. CDR3 nucleotides: TGTGCCATCAGAACGGGACAGACCTCTGGAAACACCATATATTTT.

V usage is TRBV18 and J usage is TRBJ2-7, with D possibly being TRBD1 (5 bases). The CDR3 runs to 17 residues. The ends were cut back, 1 base at V and 2 bases at J, with 18 bases in the middle. The germline V gene encodes CDR1 KGHSH and CDR2 LQKENI. The CDR3, as DNA: TGTGCCAGCTCACCACTCCACCGACAGACCGCGACCTACGAGCAGTACTTC. Its translation: CASSPLHRQTATYEQYF.

The chain carries TRBV5-8 and TRBJ2-3; D remains ambiguous. Trimming shortened V by 0 bases and J by 7 bases, and 9 bases separated the two germline ends. The germline V gene has CDR1 SGHTS and CDR2 YDEGEE. CDR3 length: 13 amino acids. The CDR3 sequence: CASSLAWGNTQYF. In DNA form, the CDR3 reads TGTGCCAGCAGCTTGGCTTGGGGAAATACGCAGTATTTT.

The chain links TRBV19 to TRBJ2-2, with D perhaps TRBD2 (6 bases). V lost 3 bases, J lost 2 bases, and 7 bases lay in between. The CDR3 has 14 residues. Germline loops: CDR1 LNHDA, CDR2 SQIVND (reference sequence). CDR3 nucleotide sequence: TGTGCCAGTAGTATTAGCGGTAACACCGGGGAGCTGTTTTTT. This translates into CASSISGNTGELFF.

J is TRBJ1-5 and V is TRBV30; no clear D gene. Germline CDR1 and CDR2: GTSNPN and SVGIG (reference sequence). This CDR3 is built from 14 residues. V dropped 3 bases and J dropped 1 base, with 10 bases sitting between them. DNA for the CDR3: TGTGCCTGGAGCCTGACGGTGAGCAATCAGCCCCAGCATTTT. This sequence encodes CAWSLTVSNQPQHF.

This sequence joins TRBV20-1 and TRBJ1-1; D unclear. Germline assignment: CDR1 DFQATT and CDR2 SNEGSKA (reference sequence). The CDR3 length is 11 residues. Trimming shortened V by 6 bases and J by 5 bases, and 10 bases separated the two germline ends. CDR3 in DNA: TGCAGTGCCTTAGGGATTACTGAAGCTTTCTTT. Its protein is CSALGITEAFF.

The table lists this clone with a count of one. The V and J genes are TRBV4-3 and TRBJ2-2; D ambiguous. Germline CDR1 and CDR2: LGHNA and YSLEER. The CDR3 is 13 residues long. The germline V and J ends were trimmed by 4 bases and 11 bases, with 14 bases remaining between them. The CDR3 sequence is CASSPGDGFELFF. CDR3 DNA sequence: TGCGCCAGCAGCCCGGGTGACGGGTTCGAGCTGTTTTTT.

The chain combines TRBV28 with TRBJ2-1, with D possibly being TRBD1 or TRBD2 (6 bases each). Trimming shortened V by 3 bases and J by 5 bases, and 14 bases separated the two germline ends. Germline CDR1 MDHEN, CDR2 SYDVKM. The CDR3 runs to 15 residues. The CDR3 loop is CASSFRGRRNNEQFF. DNA for the CDR3: TGTGCCAGCAGTTTCCGGGGGCGCCGAAACAATGAGCAGTTCTTC.